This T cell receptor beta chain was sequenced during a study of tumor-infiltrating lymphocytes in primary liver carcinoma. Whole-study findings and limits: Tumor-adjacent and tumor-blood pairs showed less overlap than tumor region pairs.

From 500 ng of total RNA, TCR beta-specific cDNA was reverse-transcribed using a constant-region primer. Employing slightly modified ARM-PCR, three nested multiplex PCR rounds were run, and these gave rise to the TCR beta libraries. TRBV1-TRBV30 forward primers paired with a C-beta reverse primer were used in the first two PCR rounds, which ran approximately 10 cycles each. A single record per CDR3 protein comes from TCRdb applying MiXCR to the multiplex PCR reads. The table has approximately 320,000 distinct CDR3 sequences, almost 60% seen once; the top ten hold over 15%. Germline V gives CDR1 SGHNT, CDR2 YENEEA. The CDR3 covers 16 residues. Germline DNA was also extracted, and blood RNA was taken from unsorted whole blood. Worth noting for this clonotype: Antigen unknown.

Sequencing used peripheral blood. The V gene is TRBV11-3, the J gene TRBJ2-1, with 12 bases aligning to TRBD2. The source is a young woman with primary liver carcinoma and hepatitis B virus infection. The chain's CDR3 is CVSSPLAGGDYNEQFF. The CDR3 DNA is TGTGTTAGCAGCCCACTAGCGGGAGGAGACTACAATGAGCAGTTCTTC.